A selection of T cell receptor beta chains follows, all from one sample in a study of beta chain features in type 1 diabetes. Assay used: immunoSEQ multiplex PCR; TCRdb lists only in-frame clones, some missing. The table records about 930,000 clones, about 17% of them present only once. The specimen sequenced was naive CD4+ T cells from blood. Every receptor here comes from a woman under 30 in good health. CDR3s include the opening cysteine and the closing phenylalanine or tryptophan. D genes are given only for firm matches. Some rows mark clone size as missing; the rest say once, few, many or name a class of expanded clone.

clone_size	j_call	d_call	v_call	cdr3_aa	cdr3_nt
NA	TRBJ2-1	TRBD2	TRBV9	CASSAGASGSNEQFF	TGTGCCAGCAGCGCAGGGGCTAGCGGGAGCAATGAGCAGTTCTTC
NA	TRBJ1-2	TRBD1	TRBV28	CASSIQGAVGYTF	TGTGCCAGCAGTATACAGGGGGCCGTTGGCTACACCTTC
few	TRBJ1-3	NA	TRBV18	CASSPLIDSGNTIYF	TGTGCCAGCTCACCCTTGATAGACTCTGGAAACACCATATATTTT
NA	TRBJ1-2	NA	TRBV28	CASKRGDTGRNYGYTF	TGTGCCAGCAAACGGGGGGATACAGGGCGCAACTATGGCTACACCTTC
few	TRBJ2-1	TRBD2	TRBV28	CAAGLAGAGSYNEQFF	TGTGCCGCAGGACTAGCGGGAGCGGGCTCCTACAATGAGCAGTTCTTC
NA	TRBJ2-1	TRBD2	TRBV5-1	CASSFESSGRRSSYNEQFF	TGCGCCAGCAGCTTTGAGTCTAGCGGGAGGCGGAGCTCCTACAATGAGCAGTTCTTC
NA	TRBJ2-5	NA	TRBV28	CASSYRAMAQYF	TGTGCCAGCAGTTACAGGGCGATGGCCCAGTACTTC
few	TRBJ2-3	NA	TRBV9	CASSVGVSTDTQYF	TGTGCCAGCAGCGTAGGGGTTAGCACAGATACGCAGTATTTT
once	TRBJ2-7	TRBD1	TRBV7-9	CASSLWDRGYEQYF	TGTGCCAGCAGCCTCTGGGACAGGGGGTACGAGCAGTACTTC
NA	TRBJ2-1	NA	TRBV7-9	CASTEGNEQFF	TGTGCCAGCACCGAGGGTAATGAGCAGTTCTTC
few	TRBJ2-6	NA	TRBV4-3	CASSQDRGYLDALGANVLTF	TGCGCCAGCAGCCAAGATCGTGGGTACCTCGACGCGTTAGGCGCCAACGTCCTGACTTTC
few	TRBJ1-5	NA	TRBV18	CASSPPGVQPQHF	TGTGCCAGCTCACCACCAGGGGTTCAGCCCCAGCATTTT
few	TRBJ2-7	NA	TRBV20-1	CSCLVGNEQYF	TGCAGTTGTTTAGTAGGGAACGAGCAGTACTTC
NA	TRBJ1-5	TRBD1	TRBV7-3	CASSLGTDQPQHF	TGTGCCAGCAGCCTCGGGACAGATCAGCCCCAGCATTTT
NA	TRBJ2-1	TRBD2	TRBV28	CASSPPLAGVVIPQFNEQFF	TGTGCCAGCAGTCCGCCCCTAGCGGGAGTGGTTATCCCTCAATTCAATGAGCAGTTCTTC
few	TRBJ2-7	TRBD2	TRBV4-2	CASSQVETAGVTYEQYF	TGTGCCAGCAGCCAAGTGGAGACCGCGGGAGTTACATACGAGCAGTACTTC
once	TRBJ2-2	NA	TRBV9	CASSVGGRNTGELFF	TGTGCCAGCAGCGTAGGAGGGAGGAACACCGGGGAGCTGTTTTTT
few	TRBJ1-1	NA	TRBV4-2	CASSQDSGGKGTEAFF	TGTGCCAGCAGCCAAGATTCCGGAGGGAAGGGCACTGAAGCTTTCTTT
NA	TRBJ1-1	NA	TRBV19	CASLDRTVNTEAFF	TGTGCCAGCCTGGACAGAACTGTGAACACTGAAGCTTTCTTT
NA	TRBJ2-7	NA	TRBV28	CASRSPGKDEQYF	TGTGCCAGCAGATCTCCAGGGAAAGACGAGCAGTACTTC
NA	TRBJ2-5	TRBD2	TRBV9	CASSVSGTRKPGLAGPSQETQYF	TGTGCCAGCAGCGTTTCGGGGACAAGGAAACCGGGACTAGCGGGGCCTTCCCAAGAGACCCAGTACTTC
many	TRBJ2-3	NA	TRBV10-3	CSSGTDTQYF	TGTTCCTCAGGCACAGATACGCAGTATTTT
NA	TRBJ2-7	TRBD1	TRBV7-2	CASSWTGAPSVYVSYEQYF	TGTGCCAGCAGCTGGACAGGGGCCCCCTCCGTCTATGTGTCGTACGAGCAGTACTTC
NA	TRBJ1-2	NA	TRBV4-1	CASSQEVWAEGYTF	TGCGCCAGCAGCCAAGAAGTCTGGGCAGAGGGCTACACCTTC
few	TRBJ2-7	NA	TRBV5-1	CASSSRTASAYEQYF	TGCGCCAGCAGCTCGAGGACAGCGTCAGCCTACGAGCAGTACTTC
few	TRBJ2-7	NA	TRBV28	CASSLSASEQYF	TGTGCCAGCAGTTTAAGCGCTTCCGAGCAGTACTTC
few	TRBJ2-1	NA	TRBV7-2	CASSRGTSGNEQFF	TGTGCCAGCAGCCGAGGGACTTCCGGCAATGAGCAGTTCTTC
few	TRBJ2-2	TRBD2	TRBV25-1	CASSEGLAGGHGPGELFF	TGTGCCAGCAGTGAGGGACTAGCGGGAGGGCACGGTCCCGGGGAGCTGTTTTTT
NA	TRBJ1-3	NA	TRBV6-6	CASTLGSMSGNTIYF	TGTGCCAGCACCCTAGGTTCGATGTCTGGAAACACCATATATTTT
once	TRBJ2-3	NA	TRBV28	CASSSRRTSTDTQYF	TGTGCCAGCAGTTCCCGACGCACTAGCACAGATACGCAGTATTTT
NA	TRBJ2-5	TRBD1	TRBV7-9	CARDWGQGAQETQYF	TGTGCCCGGGATTGGGGGCAGGGGGCTCAAGAGACCCAGTACTTC
NA	TRBJ1-1	TRBD1	TRBV19	CASSIDRGAIDTEAFF	TGTGCCAGTAGTATAGACAGGGGGGCTATCGACACTGAAGCTTTCTTT
few	TRBJ2-3	NA	TRBV5-4	CASSLKAAGADTQYF	TGTGCCAGCAGCTTGAAGGCAGCAGGGGCAGATACGCAGTATTTT
few	TRBJ1-1	NA	TRBV19	CASSIEWGSEAFF	TGTGCCAGTAGTATAGAGTGGGGGAGTGAAGCTTTCTTT
few	TRBJ2-7	NA	TRBV7-2	CASSLGAIDLYEQYF	TGTGCCAGCAGCTTAGGGGCCATAGACCTATACGAGCAGTACTTC
few	TRBJ2-6	NA	TRBV5-6	CASSLGRGWSSTGANVLTF	TGTGCCAGCAGCTTGGGGAGGGGCTGGTCTTCAACTGGGGCCAACGTCCTGACTTTC
few	TRBJ2-5	TRBD1	TRBV7-2	CASSSDRGHETQYF	TGTGCCAGCAGCTCGGACAGGGGGCACGAGACCCAGTACTTC
few	TRBJ1-5	TRBD1	TRBV7-9	CASSLGTGTGLNQPQHF	TGTGCCAGCAGCTTAGGCACCGGGACAGGACTCAATCAGCCCCAGCATTTT
NA	TRBJ2-7	TRBD1	TRBV5-1	CASSPDRGGRDEQYF	TGCGCCAGCAGCCCCGACAGGGGAGGCCGCGACGAGCAGTACTTC
few	TRBJ2-7	NA	TRBV10-2	CASRPGLEQLKLGEQYF	TGCGCCAGCAGGCCCGGACTTGAGCAACTGAAGCTGGGAGAGCAGTACTTC
NA	TRBJ1-5	TRBD1	TRBV7-6	CASSTRQGTEQPQHF	TGTGCCAGCAGCACGCGACAGGGTACGGAGCAGCCCCAGCATTTT
NA	TRBJ2-7	TRBD1	TRBV11-2	CASSYGTGLSYEQYF	TGTGCCAGCAGCTACGGGACAGGACTATCCTACGAGCAGTACTTC
few	TRBJ2-1	TRBD2	TRBV7-2	CASSFTSGTYNEQFF	TGTGCCAGCAGCTTTACTAGCGGGACCTACAATGAGCAGTTCTTC
NA	TRBJ2-6	TRBD1	TRBV10-3	CAIGAGQGGSGANVLTF	TGTGCCATCGGGGCGGGACAGGGGGGCTCTGGGGCCAACGTCCTGACTTTC
NA	TRBJ2-4	NA	TRBV4-3	CASSQVVGYPGYF	TGCGCCAGCAGCCAAGTCGTTGGCTACCCCGGGTACTTC
few	TRBJ2-1	NA	TRBV5-1	CASSLVGGSYNEQFF	TGCGCCAGCAGCTTGGTGGGGGGCTCCTACAATGAGCAGTTCTTC
NA	TRBJ2-3	TRBD2	TRBV10-3	CAISTSGRGGDTQYF	TGTGCCATCAGTACTAGCGGGAGAGGGGGAGATACGCAGTATTTT
NA	TRBJ1-1	NA	TRBV7-2	CASSLDPNTEAFF	TGTGCCAGCAGCTTAGACCCGAACACTGAAGCTTTCTTT
NA	TRBJ2-7	TRBD2	TRBV29-1	CSVRSGRDHYEQYF	TGCAGCGTTCGCAGCGGGAGGGACCACTACGAGCAGTACTTC
NA	TRBJ2-7	TRBD1	TRBV6-6	CASPRDRADYEQYF	TGTGCCAGCCCTAGGGACAGGGCCGACTACGAGCAGTACTTC
NA	TRBJ2-3	NA	TRBV29-1	CSAGYTDTQYF	TGCAGCGCGGGGTACACAGATACGCAGTATTTT
few	TRBJ1-2	TRBD1	TRBV5-1	CASSQGAGGYTF	TGCGCCAGTTCACAGGGGGCCGGTGGCTACACCTTC
NA	TRBJ2-3	TRBD2	TRBV5-1	CASKGAGGRYTDTQYF	TGCGCCAGCAAAGGGGCGGGCGGGAGGTACACAGATACGCAGTATTTT
NA	TRBJ1-1	NA	TRBV15	CATSREMDPPFSTEAFF	TGTGCCACCAGCAGAGAGATGGACCCCCCATTTAGCACTGAAGCTTTCTTT
few	TRBJ1-1	NA	TRBV7-2	CASSPQVLNTEAFF	TGTGCCAGCAGCCCGCAGGTTTTGAACACTGAAGCTTTCTTT
few	TRBJ1-1	NA	TRBV7-9	CASSLGVGIRSFF	TGTGCCAGCAGCTTAGGGGTGGGGATTCGGTCTTTCTTT
NA	TRBJ2-1	NA	TRBV5-6	CATDFSREQFF	TGTGCCACTGACTTTTCGAGGGAGCAGTTCTTC
few	TRBJ2-3	NA	TRBV15	CATSISAKDTQYF	TGTGCCACCAGTATCTCCGCCAAAGATACGCAGTATTTT
few	TRBJ1-1	NA	TRBV6-5	CASIRGVVNTEAFF	TGTGCCAGCATCCGGGGAGTTGTTAACACTGAAGCTTTCTTT
NA	TRBJ1-2	TRBD1	TRBV18	CASSPGTGVGYYGYTF	TGTGCCAGCTCACCAGGGACAGGAGTTGGGTATTATGGCTACACCTTC